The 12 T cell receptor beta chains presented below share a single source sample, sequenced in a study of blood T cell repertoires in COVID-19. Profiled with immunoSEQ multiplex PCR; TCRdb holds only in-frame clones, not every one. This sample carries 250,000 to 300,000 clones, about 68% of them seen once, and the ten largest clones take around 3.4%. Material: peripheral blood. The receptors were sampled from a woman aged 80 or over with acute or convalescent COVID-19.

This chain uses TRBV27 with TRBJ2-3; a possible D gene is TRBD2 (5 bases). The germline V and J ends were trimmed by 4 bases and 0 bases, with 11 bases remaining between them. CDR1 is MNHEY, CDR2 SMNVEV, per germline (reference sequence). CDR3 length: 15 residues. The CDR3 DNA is TGTGCCAGCAGTTGGGGAGACCGTAGCACAGATACGCAGTATTTT. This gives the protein CASSWGDRSTDTQYF.

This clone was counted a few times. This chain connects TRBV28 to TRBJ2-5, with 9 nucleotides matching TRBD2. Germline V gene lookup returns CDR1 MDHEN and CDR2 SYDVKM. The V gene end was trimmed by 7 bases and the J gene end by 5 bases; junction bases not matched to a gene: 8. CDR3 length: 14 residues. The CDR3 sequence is CASKVAGGGETQYF. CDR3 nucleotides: TGTGCCAGCAAGGTGGCGGGAGGGGGGGAGACCCAGTACTTC. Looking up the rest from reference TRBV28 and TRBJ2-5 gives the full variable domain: DVKVTQSSRYLVKRTGEKVFLECVQDMDHENMFWYRQDPGLGLRLIYFSYDVKMKEKGDIPEGYSVSREKKERFSLILESASTNQTSMYLCASKVAGGGETQYFGPGTRLLVL.

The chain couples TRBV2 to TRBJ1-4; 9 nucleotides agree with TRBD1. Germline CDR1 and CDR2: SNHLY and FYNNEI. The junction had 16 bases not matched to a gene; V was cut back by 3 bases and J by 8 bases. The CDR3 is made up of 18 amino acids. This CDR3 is CASSDGTYWTGAEEKLFF. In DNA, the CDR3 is TGTGCCAGCAGTGATGGGACTTACTGGACAGGGGCTGAAGAAAAACTGTTTTTT.

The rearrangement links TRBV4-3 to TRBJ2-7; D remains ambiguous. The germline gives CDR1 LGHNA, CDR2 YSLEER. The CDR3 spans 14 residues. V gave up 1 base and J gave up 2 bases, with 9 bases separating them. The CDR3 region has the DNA TGCGCCAGCAGCCAAGTTTTCCCGGCCTACGAGCAGTACTTC. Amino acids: CASSQVFPAYEQYF.

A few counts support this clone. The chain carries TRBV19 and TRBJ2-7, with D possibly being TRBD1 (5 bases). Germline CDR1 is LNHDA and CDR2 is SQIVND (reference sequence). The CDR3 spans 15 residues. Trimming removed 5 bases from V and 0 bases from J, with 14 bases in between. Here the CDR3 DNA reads TGTGCCAGTAGTCCTACGACAGTGGGCTCCTACGAGCAGTACTTC. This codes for CASSPTTVGSYEQYF. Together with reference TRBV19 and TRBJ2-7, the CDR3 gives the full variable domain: DGGITQSPKYLFRKEGQNVTLSCEQNLNHDAMYWYRQDPGQGLRLIYYSQIVNDFQKGDIAEGYSVSREKKESFPLTVTSAQKNPTAFYLCASSPTTVGSYEQYFGPGTRLTVT.

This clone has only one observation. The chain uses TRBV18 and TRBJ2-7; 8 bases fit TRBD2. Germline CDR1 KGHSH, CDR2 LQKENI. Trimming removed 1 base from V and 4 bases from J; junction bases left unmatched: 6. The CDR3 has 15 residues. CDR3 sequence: CASSPQPGGAYEQYF. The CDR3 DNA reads TGTGCCAGCTCACCACAACCGGGGGGGGCGTACGAGCAGTACTTC.

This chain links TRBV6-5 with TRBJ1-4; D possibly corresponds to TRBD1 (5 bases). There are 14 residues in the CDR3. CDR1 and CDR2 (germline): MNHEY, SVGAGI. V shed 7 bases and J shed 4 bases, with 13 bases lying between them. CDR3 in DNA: TGTGCCAGCAAAAAGGGGCAGAATAATGAAAAACTGTTTTTT. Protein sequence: CASKKGQNNEKLFF.

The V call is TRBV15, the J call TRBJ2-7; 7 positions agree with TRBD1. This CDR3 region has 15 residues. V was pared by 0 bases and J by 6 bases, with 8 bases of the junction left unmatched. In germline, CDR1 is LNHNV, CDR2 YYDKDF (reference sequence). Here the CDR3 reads CATSRDSRSGGEQYF. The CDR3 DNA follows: TGTGCCACCAGCAGAGATTCGAGGTCAGGGGGCGAGCAGTACTTC. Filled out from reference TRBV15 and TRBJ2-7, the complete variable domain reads DAMVIQNPRYQVTQFGKPVTLSCSQTLNHNVMYWYQQKSSQAPKLLFHYYDKDFNNEADTPDNFQSRRPNTSFCFLDIRSPGLGDTAMYLCATSRDSRSGGEQYFGPGTRLTVT.

The CDR3 sequence: CASRTSGYQETQYF. The CDR3 coding sequence is TGTGCCAGCAGGACTAGCGGGTACCAAGAGACCCAGTACTTC. The rearrangement uses TRBV6-5 and TRBJ2-5; 10 bases fit TRBD2. There are 14 residues in the CDR3. The V gene's germline CDR1 is MNHEY and CDR2 SVGAGI. V lost 6 bases and J lost 0; bases outside the gene matches: 1.

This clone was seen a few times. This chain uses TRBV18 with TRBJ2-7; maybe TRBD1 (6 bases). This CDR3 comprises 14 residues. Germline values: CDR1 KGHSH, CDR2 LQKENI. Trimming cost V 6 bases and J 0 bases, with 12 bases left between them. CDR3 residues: CASSGDRNSYEQYF. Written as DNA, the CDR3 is TGTGCCAGCTCGGGCGACAGGAACTCCTACGAGCAGTACTTC.

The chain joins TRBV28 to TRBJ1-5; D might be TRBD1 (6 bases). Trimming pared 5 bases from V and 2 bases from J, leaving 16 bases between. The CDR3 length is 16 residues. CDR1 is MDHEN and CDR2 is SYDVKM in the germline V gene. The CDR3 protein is CASSPLRTAGNQPQHF. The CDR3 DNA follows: TGTGCCAGCAGTCCTCTTCGGACAGCAGGCAATCAGCCCCAGCATTTT.

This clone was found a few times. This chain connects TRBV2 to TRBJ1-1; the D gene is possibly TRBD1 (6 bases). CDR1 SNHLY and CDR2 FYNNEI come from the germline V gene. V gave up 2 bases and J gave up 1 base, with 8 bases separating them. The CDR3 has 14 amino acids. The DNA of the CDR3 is TGTGCCAGCAGTGAACGGACAGAGAACACTGAAGCTTTCTTT. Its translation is CASSERTENTEAFF.